The rows below give T cell receptor beta chains drawn from one sample of a study of cytomegalovirus exposure and HLA in healthy donors. Measured with immunoSEQ multiplex PCR; TCRdb has only the in-frame clones, and not every one. The data show under 200,000 clones, with 90% to 97% seen just once and under 0.9% held by the top ten. Sequenced sample: PBMCs. These receptors came from a woman aged 18-29 years in good health and CMV-seronegative. CDR3s include the opening cysteine and the closing phenylalanine or tryptophan. Fields, in order: clone size, V gene, J gene, D gene, CDR3 DNA, CDR3 protein. The D gene is left open where the match is weak. Clone size is stated in some rows and not others, as once, few, many or a class when expanded.

.	TRBV27	TRBJ2-3	TRBD2	TGTGCCAGCAGTCCCAGGACTAGCCTTGGGATGGATACGCAGTATTTT	CASSPRTSLGMDTQYF
.	TRBV7-6	TRBJ2-7	TRBD1	TGTGCCAGCAGCTTAGGTGGCAGGGGGTCCTACGAGCAGTACTTC	CASSLGGRGSYEQYF
once	TRBV19	TRBJ1-1	.	TGTGCCAGTAGTATCTCAGGGTGGGACACTGAAGCTTTCTTT	CASSISGWDTEAFF
.	TRBV5-1	TRBJ2-7	.	TGCGCCAGCCGTGTCACACAGGCTTACGAGCAGTACTTC	CASRVTQAYEQYF
.	TRBV7-9	TRBJ1-1	.	TGTGCCAGCAGCTCCCTTGGACAGCTACTATTT	CASSSLGQLLF
.	TRBV5-6	TRBJ1-5	TRBD1	TGTGCCAGCAGCCTCCTGACCCGGGACAGGGTACAGCCCCAGCATTTT	CASSLLTRDRVQPQHF
.	TRBV19	TRBJ2-6	TRBD1	TGTGCCAGTAGTACCGGGACAGGGGGCTTGACTGGGGCCAACGTCCTGACTTTC	CASSTGTGGLTGANVLTF
.	TRBV7-9	TRBJ1-4	.	TGTGCCAGCTGGCGGGACGGAGCTTCTAATGAAAAACTGTTTTTT	CASWRDGASNEKLFF
.	TRBV27	TRBJ2-1	TRBD2	TGTGCCAGCAGTGTTCTAAGCGGGGGGTCCAATGAGCAGTTCTTC	CASSVLSGGSNEQFF
.	TRBV4-1	TRBJ1-6	TRBD1	TGCGCCAGCAGCCAGATGGGACAGGAGAATTCACCCCTCCACTTT	CASSQMGQENSPLHF
.	TRBV10-3	TRBJ2-1	.	TGTGCCATCAGCGCCCAGGGGGGCCCCTACAATGAGCAGTTCTTC	CAISAQGGPYNEQFF
.	TRBV7-9	TRBJ2-7	.	TGTGCCAGCAGCTTCCCGGGGAGCTCCTACGAGCAGTACTTC	CASSFPGSSYEQYF
.	TRBV7-6	TRBJ1-1	TRBD1	TGTGCCAGCAGCTTAGGGACAGGGAACACTGAAGCTTTCTTT	CASSLGTGNTEAFF
.	TRBV5-1	TRBJ2-7	TRBD1	TGCGCCAGCAGCGTACGGGACAGCTACGAGCAGTACTTC	CASSVRDSYEQYF
.	TRBV5-1	TRBJ2-5	.	TGCGCCAGCAGCTTGACCGCAGGGGTGGAAGAGACCCAGTACTTC	CASSLTAGVEETQYF
.	TRBV9	TRBJ2-1	TRBD1	TGTGCCAGCAGCGTAGGGTGGACAGGGGGGCTCAATGAGCAGTTCTTC	CASSVGWTGGLNEQFF
.	TRBV4-3	TRBJ1-6	.	TGCGCCAGCAGCCAAGAGCTAGCAAGCCTAAATTCACCCCTCCACTTT	CASSQELASLNSPLHF
.	TRBV15	TRBJ1-2	.	TGTGCCACCAGCGGACGGACCGGGACAACCTATGGCTACACCTTC	CATSGRTGTTYGYTF
.	TRBV7-6	TRBJ2-3	TRBD1	TGTGCCAGCAGCTTAGCTCAGGGGGCGCGGTATTTT	CASSLAQGARYF
.	TRBV5-8	TRBJ2-1	TRBD2	TGTGCCAGCAGGATAATTACGAGTCGAGCGGGGGGTCGGGATGAGCAGTTCTTC	CASRIITSRAGGRDEQFF
.	TRBV7-9	TRBJ2-5	.	TGTGCCAGCAGCCTCGCCGGGGGTCAAGAGACCCAGTACTTC	CASSLAGGQETQYF
.	TRBV30	TRBJ1-2	.	TGTGCCTGGAGTGTACGCCAGGGGACGGGCTACACCTTC	CAWSVRQGTGYTF
.	TRBV27	TRBJ1-1	.	TGTGCCAGCAGCCAGACAGCGAACACTGAAGCTTTCTTT	CASSQTANTEAFF
.	TRBV5-1	TRBJ2-7	TRBD2	TGCGCCAGCAGCTTGCTAGCGGGGGGTCGTTCCTCCTACGAGCAGTACTTC	CASSLLAGGRSSYEQYF
.	TRBV7-3	TRBJ2-1	TRBD2	TGTGCCAGCAGCTTAATGGGGACTAGCGGGGGGTCCAATGAGCAGTTCTTC	CASSLMGTSGGSNEQFF
.	TRBV9	TRBJ2-1	TRBD2	TGTGCCAGCAGCGTAGTGACTAGCGGGGGCCCCCAGTTCTTC	CASSVVTSGGPQFF
.	TRBV5-1	TRBJ2-3	.	TGCGCCAGCAGCTTACTAGTCCTCTCGAGCACAGATACGCAGTATTTT	CASSLLVLSSTDTQYF
few	TRBV7-6	TRBJ2-7	.	TGTGCCAGCAGCTTAGATACAGGGAGGGGATACGAGCAGTACTTC	CASSLDTGRGYEQYF
few	TRBV5-3	TRBJ1-1	TRBD1	TGTGCCAGAAGCTTGGGACAGGGAGGGAACACTGAAGCTTTCTTT	CARSLGQGGNTEAFF
once	TRBV4-3	TRBJ2-7	TRBD1	TGCGCCAGCAGCCAATGGGACAGCGATACCTACGAGCAGTACTTC	CASSQWDSDTYEQYF
.	TRBV29-1	TRBJ2-5	.	TGCAGCGTGCTATCGGAGACCCAGTACTTC	CSVLSETQYF
.	TRBV6-1	TRBJ2-7	TRBD1	TGTGCCAGCAGTGAGGGGACAGGAGGGAGGTCCGAGCAGTACTTC	CASSEGTGGRSEQYF
once	TRBV7-2	TRBJ2-3	TRBD1	TGTGCCAGCAGCTACACAGGGGGAGATACGCAGTATTTT	CASSYTGGDTQYF
once	TRBV27	TRBJ2-7	TRBD2	TGTGCCAGCCGTGCGGGGGGCGAGCAGTACTTC	CASRAGGEQYF
once	TRBV7-2	TRBJ2-3	TRBD2	TGTGCCAGCAGCTTCGGCGGGGGGCCAGATACGCAGTATTTT	CASSFGGGPDTQYF
.	TRBV13	TRBJ1-2	TRBD1	TGTGCCAGCAAGATTACAGGGGGCGCGGACTATGGCTACACCTTC	CASKITGGADYGYTF
.	TRBV9	TRBJ2-5	TRBD1	TGTGCCAGCAGCGTACTGACAGGGATCGGGGAGACCCAGTACTTC	CASSVLTGIGETQYF
few	TRBV7-2	TRBJ1-1	.	TGTGCCAGCAGCCCGCACCAGGGACTGCTGACTGAAGCTTTCTTT	CASSPHQGLLTEAFF
.	TRBV5-1	TRBJ1-2	TRBD1	TGCGCCAGCAGCTTGGGGGGGACAGGGGGCGCCTACTATGGCTACACCTTC	CASSLGGTGGAYYGYTF
.	TRBV7-9	TRBJ2-5	TRBD2	TGTGCCAGCAGCTTATCTACTAGCGGGGGTTACCAAGAGACCCAGTACTTC	CASSLSTSGGYQETQYF
.	TRBV7-9	TRBJ2-1	.	TGTGCCACCCTAACGACGGGTGAGCAGTTCTTC	CATLTTGEQFF
.	TRBV19	TRBJ2-4	.	TGTGCCAGTAGTATGGTCACAGTAGCCAAAAACATTCAGTACTTC	CASSMVTVAKNIQYF
.	TRBV5-1	TRBJ2-1	TRBD2	TGCGCCAGCAGCGCTGGGACTAGCGGGGGGCGTGAGCAGTTCTTC	CASSAGTSGGREQFF
.	TRBV29-1	TRBJ1-1	TRBD1	TGCAGCGCTAAACAGGGGGCAGTTGGCACTGAAGCTTTCTTT	CSAKQGAVGTEAFF
.	TRBV7-6	TRBJ2-7	TRBD2	TGTGCCAGCAGCTTAGGGCTGCGGGGGGGCCTCTACGAGCAGTACTTC	CASSLGLRGGLYEQYF
.	TRBV9	TRBJ1-1	.	TGTGCCAGCAGCGTGGCAGGGCCAGGGGACACTGAAGCTTTCTTT	CASSVAGPGDTEAFF
.	TRBV4-3	TRBJ2-6	TRBD1	TGCGCCAGCAGCCGCTTAGGACAGGGGTCTGGGGCCAACGTCCTGACTTTC	CASSRLGQGSGANVLTF
.	TRBV5-1	TRBJ1-6	TRBD1	TGCGCCAGCAGCAACGGGACAGGGAGGAATTCACCCCTCCACTTT	CASSNGTGRNSPLHF
.	TRBV19	TRBJ2-3	.	TGTGCCAGTAGTGGAGTACGGGGGCAGTATTTT	CASSGVRGQYF
.	TRBV29-1	TRBJ2-2	.	TGCAGCGTGGAAAGACGGGACACCGGGGAGCTGTTTTTT	CSVERRDTGELFF
.	TRBV27	TRBJ2-2	.	TGTGCCAGCAGTTCGGGACTGAACACCGGGGAGCTGTTTTTT	CASSSGLNTGELFF
once	TRBV4-3	TRBJ1-2	.	TGCGCCAGCAGCCCACCGGGGGGTGAGGGCTACACCTTC	CASSPPGGEGYTF
.	TRBV25-1	TRBJ1-1	.	TGTGCCAGCAGGGGGGGCACTGAAGCTTTCTTT	CASRGGTEAFF
.	TRBV19	TRBJ2-4	TRBD2	TGTGCCAGTAGTAGGGGACTAGCGGGGGTGAGAAACATTCAGTACTTC	CASSRGLAGVRNIQYF
.	TRBV6-1	TRBJ2-3	.	TGTGCCAGCAGTGAACTAGGCAGTCGCACAGATACGCAGTATTTT	CASSELGSRTDTQYF